The 22 T cell receptor beta chains reported below all come from one sample, sequenced in a study of post-analysis software for immune sequencing data. General study points: Higher frequency in patients than in controls was seen for about five TRBV segments, with TRBV5-6, TRBV5-1 and TRBV20-1 among them.

The authors incorporated unique molecular identifiers into the TCR beta cDNA libraries. MiXCR, applied by TCRdb to the PCR reads, yields one record per CDR3 protein. The data contain roughly 800,000 distinct CDR3 sequences, around 45% of them seen just once; the ten biggest clones take up just under 5%. Their antigens are not known. Source material: blood. These TCRs come from a girl aged 5-17 years with multiple sclerosis.

The chain uses TRBV5-6 and TRBJ2-3; TRBD2 might be the D (5 bases). This CDR3 comprises 14 residues. The V gene lost 5 bases and the J gene lost 8 bases, with 18 bases spanning the gap. Germline V gene lookup returns CDR1 SGHDT and CDR2 YYEEEE. In nucleotides, the CDR3 is TGTGCCAGCAGTTACATATCGGACTTGGGTACGCAGTATTTT. Translation gives CASSYISDLGTQYF.

At least ten counts were recorded for this clonotype. The V and J genes are TRBV30 and TRBJ2-7; 7 bases line up with TRBD1. Germline CDR1 GTSNPN, CDR2 SVGIG (reference sequence). This CDR3 is 12 amino acids long. With V trimmed by 4 bases and J by 2 bases, 2 bases remained unmatched. The CDR3 nucleotides are TGTGCCTGGAAACAGGGGACCTACGAGCAGTACTTC. It yields the protein CAWKQGTYEQYF.

The chain employs TRBV7-2 and TRBJ1-1; 7 bases map to TRBD1. The CDR3 length is 15 residues. Germline V gene data show CDR1 as SGHTA and CDR2 as FQGNSA. After removal of 1 base from V and 3 bases from J, the junction contained 5 bases not matched to a gene. The CDR3 sequence is CASSLVGRGDTEAFF. Written as DNA, the CDR3 is TGTGCCAGCAGCTTAGTGGGCAGGGGGGACACTGAAGCTTTCTTT.

The chain has TRBV5-1 and TRBJ2-1, with 7 bases aligning to TRBD1. CDR3 length equals 19 residues. Losses at the gene ends were 0 bases for V and 2 bases for J; bases not matched to a gene: 14. Germline V CDR1 and CDR2: SGHRS, YFSETQ. The CDR3 loop is CASSLGRVLGTATYNEQFF. For the CDR3, the DNA is TGCGCCAGCAGCTTGGGGCGCGTGCTCGGGACAGCTACCTACAATGAGCAGTTCTTC.

The chain joins TRBV7-2 to TRBJ2-4; 13 bases match TRBD2. TRBJ2-7 matches the DNA end more closely, so the J call is doubtful. This CDR3 region has 16 residues. Per the germline V gene, CDR1 is SGHTA and CDR2 is FQGNSA. The CDR3 bases are TGTGCCAGCAGCGCCACTAGCGGGAGGGCCAGCAACGAGCAGTACTTC. Translating it yields CASSATSGRASNEQYF.

This clonotype occurred once. The chain uses TRBV12-3 or TRBV12-4 and TRBJ2-3, with TRBD1 identical over 7 bases. This CDR3 is built from 15 residues. J gave up 11 bases and V 3 bases, and 14 bases lay outside the gene matches. This CDR3 reads CASSLGRGKEDVQYF. CDR3 DNA sequence: TGTGCCAGCAGTTTGGGCAGGGGGAAGGAAGATGTGCAGTATTTT.

This chain connects TRBV9 to TRBJ2-3; D may match TRBD1 or TRBD2 (5 bases each). V was trimmed by 0 bases and J by 3 bases, leaving 14 bases between them. Germline assignment: CDR1 SGDLS and CDR2 YYNGEE. This CDR3 spans 16 amino acids. CDR3 region: CASSVEPGRGTDTQYF. The DNA for the CDR3 is TGTGCCAGCAGCGTAGAACCGGGACGCGGTACAGATACGCAGTATTTT.

This clonotype was counted between two and nine times. The CDR3 DNA is TGTGCCAGCAGTTTCGGGGGGCTTGGCTACGAGCAGTACTTC. Protein sequence: CASSFGGLGYEQYF. The chain carries TRBV28 and TRBJ2-7, with a tentative D call TRBD2 (7 bases). CDR1 and CDR2 from the germline V gene are MDHEN and SYDVKM. The ends were cut back, 3 bases at V and 3 bases at J, with 12 bases in the middle. There are 14 residues in the CDR3.

In its sample, this clonotype was seen a few times. The genes are TRBV9 and TRBJ2-1, with 7 bases matching TRBD2. Trimming at V came to 0 bases and at J to 8 bases, leaving 14 bases not matched to a gene. This CDR3 has 17 amino acids. Germline V gives CDR1 SGDLS, CDR2 YYNGEE. In DNA form, the CDR3 reads TGTGCCAGCAGCGTAGAAGCGACAGTAAGCGGGATCCATGAGCAGTTCTTC. Translation: CASSVEATVSGIHEQFF.

The V gene is TRBV29-1, the J gene TRBJ2-4; 8 bases match TRBD2. The end of the DNA is better explained by TRBJ2-7, so the J call may be wrong. Germline V gives CDR1 SQVTM, CDR2 ANQGSEA. This CDR3 spans 13 amino acids. CDR3: CSVAKTSVYEQYF. DNA for the CDR3: TGCAGCGTTGCCAAGACTAGCGTTTACGAGCAGTACTTC.

The rearrangement uses TRBV9 and TRBJ1-2; D remains unclear. Per germline, CDR1 SGDLS and CDR2 YYNGEE. There are 14 residues in the CDR3. Deletions cut 0 bases from V and 4 bases from J, with 10 bases between. The CDR3 nucleotides are TGTGCCAGCAGCGTAGACGGCAGTACCTATGGCTACACCTTC. Amino acids: CASSVDGSTYGYTF.

The chain joins TRBV29-1 to TRBJ1-2; D not resolved. This CDR3 region has 11 residues. Germline CDR1 is SQVTM and CDR2 is ANQGSEA. V was trimmed by 3 bases and J by 6 bases, leaving 8 bases between them. In DNA, the CDR3 is TGCAGCGTTGAGGGCATAGATGGCTACACCTTC. It is translated as CSVEGIDGYTF.

This chain uses TRBV15 with TRBJ2-1; perhaps D is TRBD1 or TRBD2 (5 bases each). Per germline, CDR1 LNHNV and CDR2 YYDKDF (reference sequence). This CDR3 is 15 amino acids long. V lost 5 bases, J lost 4 bases, and 15 bases lay in between. The CDR3 bases are TGTGCCACCAGCGAAGGCCGGGACGCATACAATGAGCAGTTCTTC. Residues: CATSEGRDAYNEQFF.

This clonotype was picked up a small number of times. CDR3 protein: CASSQPPEDLRAADTQYF. The CDR3 DNA sequence: TGCGCCAGCAGCCAGCCCCCCGAGGACCTCCGCGCGGCAGATACGCAGTATTTT. The J gene is TRBJ2-3, the V gene TRBV4-1; no definite D call. The V gene lost 3 bases and the J gene lost 4 bases, with 23 bases spanning the gap. This CDR3 comprises 18 residues. Germline V lookup: CDR1 MGHRA, CDR2 YSYEKL.

This clonotype was counted between two and nine times. V and J are TRBV4-3 and TRBJ2-7, with D tentatively TRBD2 (6 bases). The CDR3 has 15 residues. Germline V lookup: CDR1 LGHNA, CDR2 YSLEER. The V end lost 2 bases, the J end lost 3 bases, and 14 bases lay between the germline ends. The CDR3 region is CASSQIPGAIYEQYF. CDR3 DNA sequence: TGCGCCAGCAGCCAAATCCCGGGAGCGATCTACGAGCAGTACTTC.

The gene calls are TRBV7-2 and TRBJ2-7, with D possibly TRBD1 on 6 matching bases. The DNA end is more similar to TRBJ2-5, so the J call may be wrong. Germline CDR1 reads SGHTA; CDR2 reads FQGNSA. The CDR3 is 14 residues long. CDR3 amino acids: CASSFNWGQETQYF. The CDR3 DNA is TGTGCCAGCAGCTTTAATTGGGGGCAGGAGACCCAGTACTTC.

This chain uses TRBV6-2 or TRBV6-3 with TRBJ2-7; 7 nucleotides line up with TRBD2. From germline, CDR1 is MNHEY and CDR2 SVGEGT. The V and J ends lost 6 bases and 5 bases, in that order; junction bases with no gene match: 7. There are 13 residues in the CDR3. CDR3 sequence reads: CASRNAGVDEQYF. CDR3 in DNA: TGTGCCAGCAGAAATGCGGGGGTCGACGAGCAGTACTTC.

This clonotype was counted a single time. This chain links TRBV5-1 with TRBJ1-5; no firm D call. CDR3 length equals 15 residues. Trimming stripped 2 bases from V and 4 bases from J, with 13 bases between. Germline loops: CDR1 SGHRS, CDR2 YFSETQ. As DNA, the CDR3 is TGCGCCAGCAGCTTAGAGGGCAGACCTAATCAGCCCCAGCATTTT. This codes for CASSLEGRPNQPQHF. The full variable domain, with the rest looked up from reference TRBV5-1 and TRBJ1-5, is KAGVTQTPRYLIKTRGQQVTLSCSPISGHRSVSWYQQTPGQGLQFLFEYFSETQRNKGNFPGRFSGRQFSNSRSEMNVSTLELGDSALYLCASSLEGRPNQPQHFGDGTRLSIL.

The V call is TRBV7-9, the J call TRBJ2-5; the match to TRBD2 covers 7 bases. V lost 5 bases to trimming and J lost 11 bases; unmatched junction nucleotides: 17. CDR3 size: 15 residues. The germline V gene has CDR1 SEHNR and CDR2 FQNEAQ (reference sequence). The CDR3 region is CASSLAFREDNEQYF. The CDR3 DNA is TGTGCCAGCAGCCTTGCTTTCCGGGAGGACAATGAGCAGTACTTC.

The chain couples TRBV5-8 to TRBJ1-6; TRBD1 might be the D (6 bases). Germline V CDR1 and CDR2: SGHTS, YDEGEE. The CDR3 totals 13 residues. Trimming pared 5 bases from V and 11 bases from J, leaving 14 bases between. This CDR3 is CASSPGQPAPLHF. DNA for the CDR3: TGTGCCAGCAGTCCTGGACAGCCTGCACCCCTCCACTTT.

The gene calls are TRBV28 and TRBJ2-4; D not resolved. The length of the CDR3 is 14 residues. Per the germline V gene, CDR1 is MDHEN and CDR2 is SYDVKM. Trimming cost V 6 bases and J 0 bases, with 9 bases left between them. CDR3 nucleotide sequence: TGTGCCAGCAGGTTGGTGCTAGCCAAAAACATTCAGTACTTC. The encoded protein is CASRLVLAKNIQYF.

The V and J genes are TRBV7-7 and TRBJ2-1; 15 bases fit TRBD2. Germline CDR1 and CDR2: SSHAT and FNYEAQ (reference sequence). There are 18 residues in the CDR3. The CDR3 loop is CASGRGGLAGGPYNEQFF. The CDR3, as DNA: TGTGCTAGCGGCCGGGGGGGACTAGCGGGAGGACCCTACAATGAGCAGTTCTTC.